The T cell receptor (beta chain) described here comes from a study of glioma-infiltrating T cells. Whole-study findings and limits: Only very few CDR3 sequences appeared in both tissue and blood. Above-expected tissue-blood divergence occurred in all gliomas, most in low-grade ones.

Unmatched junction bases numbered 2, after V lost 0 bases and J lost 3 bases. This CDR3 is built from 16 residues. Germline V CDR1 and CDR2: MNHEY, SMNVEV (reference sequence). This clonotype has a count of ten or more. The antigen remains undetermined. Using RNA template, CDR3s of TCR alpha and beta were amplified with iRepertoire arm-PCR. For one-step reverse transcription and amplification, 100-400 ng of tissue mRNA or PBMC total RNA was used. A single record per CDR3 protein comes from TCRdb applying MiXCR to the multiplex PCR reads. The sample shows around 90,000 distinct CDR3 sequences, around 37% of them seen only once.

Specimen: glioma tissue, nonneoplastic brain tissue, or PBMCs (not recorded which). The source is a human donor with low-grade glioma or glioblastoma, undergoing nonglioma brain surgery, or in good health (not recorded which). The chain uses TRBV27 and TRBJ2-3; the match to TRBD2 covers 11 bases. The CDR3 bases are TGTGCCAGCAGTTTATCGGCTAGCGGGAGGACAGATACGCAGTATTTT. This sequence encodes CASSLSASGRTDTQYF.